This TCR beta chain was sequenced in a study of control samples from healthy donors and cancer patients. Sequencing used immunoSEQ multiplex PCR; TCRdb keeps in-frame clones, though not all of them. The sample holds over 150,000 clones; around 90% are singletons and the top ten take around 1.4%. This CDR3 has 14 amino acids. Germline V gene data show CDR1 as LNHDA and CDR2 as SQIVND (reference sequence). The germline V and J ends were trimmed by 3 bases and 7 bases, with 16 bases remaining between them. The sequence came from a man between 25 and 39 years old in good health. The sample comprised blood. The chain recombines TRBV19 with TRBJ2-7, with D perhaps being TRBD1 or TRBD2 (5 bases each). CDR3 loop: CASSIRDAGLEQYF. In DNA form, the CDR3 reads TGTGCCAGTAGTATCCGGGACGCAGGCCTGGAGCAGTACTTC.